This T cell receptor beta chain was recorded in a study of cytomegalovirus exposure and HLA in healthy donors. Primers: 60 Vbeta forward and 13 Jbeta reverse. The assay was immunoSEQ multiplex PCR, and TCRdb's table has in-frame clones only and misses some. The sample yields 160,000 or so clones, 79% seen once. The trim removed 4 bases at V and 8 bases at J, leaving 6 bases unmatched. CDR1 is SGHRS, CDR2 YFSETQ, per germline. This CDR3 region has 14 residues. As regards this clone: The target antigen is unknown.

The study, taken as a whole, reports: Versus the roughly 670-donor mean, an Asian-associated ancestry cluster reportedly showed fewer N-insertions in a later analysis. What a later analysis showed was that several of the most significant clusters appeared linked to common viral pathogens.

The chain employs TRBV5-1 and TRBJ2-1, with 10 bases matching TRBD2. The sequenced sample consisted of PBMCs. The sequence was collected from a man between 35 and 55 years old in good health and CMV-seronegative. CDR3 coding DNA: TGCGCCAGCAGCCAAGGACTAGCGGTCGATGAGCAGTTCTTC. Translated: CASSQGLAVDEQFF.